Described below is a single T cell receptor (beta chain) sequence and its context. The ends lost 5 bases at V and 2 bases at J; junction bases unmatched: 2. CDR3 length equals 14 residues. Germline V gene data show CDR1 as SGDLS and CDR2 as YYNGEE. Participants came from roughly 24 US areas, aged about 18 to 89 years. These data belong to a study of blood T cell repertoires in COVID-19. Study in general: The analysed material was cDNA or gDNA that came from T cells, B-cell-depleted T cells, or PBMCs.

Per the study methods: Nucleated cell counts were estimated from reference gene primer amplification. Sequenced by immunoSEQ multiplex PCR; TCRdb stores in-frame clones only, minus some. For V, J and clone size, that table is used; D and trimming come from the DNA. The repertoire holds over 130,000 clones, with about 87% as singletons. The sequencing input was PBMCs or T cells enriched from blood (not recorded which). This chain links TRBV9 with TRBJ1-2; 11 bases map to TRBD1. This sequence was found in a man between 50 and 59 years old in a cohort exposed to, infected with or recovered from COVID-19 (not recorded which). For the CDR3, the DNA is TGTGCCAGCAGAAGGACAGGGGGCAACTATGGCTACACCTTC. Protein: CASRRTGGNYGYTF.